This T cell receptor beta chain came from a study of post-analysis software for immune sequencing data. Whole-study findings and limits: Among four or five TRBV segments more frequent in patients than controls were TRBV5-6, TRBV5-1 and TRBV20-1. A significant reduction in normalized Chao1 diversity was observed in multiple sclerosis patients versus controls. When the samples were clustered directly with F measure, those that had been prepared in the same batch showed strong co-clustering.

The CDR3 sequence is 17 residues long. CDR1 and CDR2 (germline): SNHLY, FYNNEI. TCR beta libraries were prepared from cDNA with unique molecular identifiers. MiXCR was run by TCRdb on the PCR reads, yielding one entry per CDR3 protein. The sample shows 820,000 or so distinct CDR3 sequences, roughly 50% of them seen only once. Concerning this clonotype itself: Antigen unknown.

This TCR was recovered from a girl aged 10-17 years with multiple sclerosis. The sequencing input was blood. The genes are TRBV2 and TRBJ2-4, with 12 bases matching TRBD2. The J call may not be correct, given that the DNA end is closer to TRBJ2-7. CDR3 residues: CASSEPLAGGPGYEQYF. CDR3 DNA: TGTGCCAGCAGTGAACCCCTAGCGGGAGGGCCAGGGTACGAGCAGTACTTC.